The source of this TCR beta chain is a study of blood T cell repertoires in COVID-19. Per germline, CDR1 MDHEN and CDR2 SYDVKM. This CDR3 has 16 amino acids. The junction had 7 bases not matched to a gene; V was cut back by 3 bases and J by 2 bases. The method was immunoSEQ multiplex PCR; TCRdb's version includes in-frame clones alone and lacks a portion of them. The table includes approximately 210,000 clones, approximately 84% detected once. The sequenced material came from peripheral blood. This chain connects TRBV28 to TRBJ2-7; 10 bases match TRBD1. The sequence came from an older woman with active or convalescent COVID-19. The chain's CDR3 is CASSFGQGVQAYEQYF. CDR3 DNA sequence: TGTGCCAGCAGTTTCGGACAGGGGGTACAGGCCTACGAGCAGTACTTC.